A single sample is the source of the 17 T cell receptor beta chains below, sequenced in a study of T-cell reconstitution after alpha-beta-depleted transplantation in children (TCRdb year 2016). Library preparation was by PCR. Sequencing was performed on an Illumina HiSeq 2500. Molecular barcoding was employed in the preparation of TCR libraries, with unique molecular identifiers being used to normalize TCRbeta repertoire quantification. TCRdb took the public reads, trimmed them with fastp at Q25, ran MiXCR for clone calling and kept in-frame beta chains. Every CDR3 protein is listed once, alongside the most common genes and DNA of its rows. This sample comprises about 980,000 distinct CDR3 sequences, about 29% of them detected only once. Under 30% of the sample comes from the top ten. This sample's treatment or condition label indicates: allogeneic hematopoietic cell transplantation with graft depleted of TCRalphabeta T cells and CD19 B cells.

The source material was PBMCs, mostly from graft donor cells, sampled 360 days after TCRalphabeta/CD19-depleted stem cell transplant. The source of these receptors is a boy under three years old who had a stem cell transplant for SCID, so the T cells may come from the graft donor.

This chain uses TRBV12-3 or TRBV12-4 with TRBJ2-7; maybe TRBD1 (6 bases). The CDR3 has 18 amino acids. V was clipped by 3 bases and J by 3 bases, with 24 bases between them. The CDR3 here is CASSFTRRTEGRVYEQYF. The CDR3 DNA reads TGTGCCAGCAGTTTTACCCGCCGGACAGAGGGACGGGTCTACGAGCAGTACTTC.

This clonotype was observed a few times. This chain joins TRBV5-1 and TRBJ1-1; the D is unclear. The CDR3 contains 13 residues. Germline loops: CDR1 SGHRS, CDR2 YFSETQ. Trimming took 0 bases from V and 8 from J, leaving 11 bases between them. This CDR3 reads CASSLASGPEAFF. The CDR3 nucleotides read TGCGCCAGCAGCTTGGCCTCTGGGCCCGAAGCTTTCTTT.

The chain recombines TRBV2 with TRBJ2-7, with unresolved D. CDR3 size: 15 residues. In germline, CDR1 is SNHLY, CDR2 FYNNEI. V lost 7 bases and J lost 5, with 21 bases in between. CDR3: CASTTYQDYDDEQYF. In nucleotides, the CDR3 is TGTGCCAGCACTACATATCAGGATTACGACGACGAGCAGTACTTC. Full variable domain (missing parts from reference TRBV2 and TRBJ2-7): EPEVTQTPSHQVTQMGQEVILRCVPISNHLYFYWYRQILGQKVEFLVSFYNNEISEKSEIFDDQFSVERPDGSNFTLKIRSTKLEDSAMYFCASTTYQDYDDEQYFGPGTRLTVT.

This chain connects TRBV2 to TRBJ2-1; D might be TRBD1 or TRBD2, each matching 6 bases. Germline V gene lookup returns CDR1 SNHLY and CDR2 FYNNEI. CDR3 size: 16 residues. V shed 8 bases and J shed 4 bases, with 21 bases lying between them. The CDR3 is CASPPVIGGGYNEQFF. The CDR3 nucleotides read TGTGCCAGCCCCCCGGTTATCGGAGGGGGGTACAATGAGCAGTTCTTC.

There are a few counts of this clonotype. This chain links TRBV29-1 with TRBJ2-7; D may correspond to TRBD1 or TRBD2 (5 bases each). From germline, CDR1 is SQVTM and CDR2 ANQGSEA. Trimming removed 3 bases at V and 2 bases at J, with 14 bases between. The CDR3 consists of 14 residues. CDR3 loop: CSVEWEWDPYEQYF. CDR3 sequence (DNA): TGCAGCGTTGAGTGGGAGTGGGACCCCTACGAGCAGTACTTC.

The sample holds a few counts of this clonotype. The chain carries TRBV29-1 and TRBJ1-1; D gene uncertain. CDR1 is SQVTM and CDR2 is ANQGSEA in the germline V gene. V was shortened by 7 bases and J by 7 bases, with 10 bases between the two germline ends. CDR3 size: 10 residues. The CDR3 DNA follows: TGCAGCGGTGCCCAACGTGAAGCTTTCTTT. Its protein product is CSGAQREAFF. Drawing the rest from reference TRBV29-1 and TRBJ1-1, the complete variable domain is SAVISQKPSRDICQRGTSLTIQCQVDSQVTMMFWYRQQPGQSLTLIATANQGSEATYESGFVIDKFPISRPNLTFSTLTVSNMSPEDSSIYLCSGAQREAFFGQGTRLTVV.

The J gene is TRBJ1-6, the V gene TRBV28; 8 bases map to TRBD1. After removal of 5 bases from V and 10 bases from J, the junction contained 7 bases not matched to a gene. The CDR3 loop spans 14 amino acids. Germline CDR1 reads MDHEN; CDR2 reads SYDVKM. DNA of the CDR3: TGTGCCAGCAGTCTGACAGGGGCCGGGTCACCCCTCCACTTT. Its protein product is CASSLTGAGSPLHF.

This clonotype was detected a few times. This sequence joins TRBV6-5 and TRBJ2-2; D not certain. CDR3 length: 13 residues. Germline V lookup: CDR1 MNHEY, CDR2 SVGAGI. Trimming took off 4 bases at V and 6 bases at J, with 9 bases between the two ends. CDR3 DNA sequence: TGTGCCAGCAGTTCAATATTGTCCGGGGAGCTGTTTTTT. Protein: CASSSILSGELFF.

This clonotype was observed a handful of times. V gene TRBV5-1 combines with J gene TRBJ2-1; unclear D gene. There are 14 residues in the CDR3. V dropped 4 bases and J dropped 9 bases, with 17 bases sitting between them. Germline values: CDR1 SGHRS, CDR2 YFSETQ. CDR3 coding DNA: TGCGCCAGCAGCCCGGTGCTCGAGGTGGGTGAGCAGTTCTTC. Translated: CASSPVLEVGEQFF.

The chain carries TRBV29-1 and TRBJ1-1; D is unclear. The CDR3 spans 16 residues. Trimming pared 4 bases from V and 0 bases from J, leaving 18 bases between. From germline, CDR1 is SQVTM and CDR2 ANQGSEA. The CDR3 DNA is TGCAGCGTTGTGAAGGGTCCAACGTATATGAACACTGAAGCTTTCTTT. Amino acid sequence: CSVVKGPTYMNTEAFF. The variable domain in full, with the rest retrieved from reference TRBV29-1 and TRBJ1-1, is SAVISQKPSRDICQRGTSLTIQCQVDSQVTMMFWYRQQPGQSLTLIATANQGSEATYESGFVIDKFPISRPNLTFSTLTVSNMSPEDSSIYLCSVVKGPTYMNTEAFFGQGTRLTVV.

The CDR3 loop reads CASSSWTDPSYEQYF. CDR3 nucleotide sequence: TGTGCCAGCAGCTCCTGGACGGATCCTTCCTACGAGCAGTACTTC. The J gene is TRBJ2-7, the V gene TRBV7-8, with D hard to call. There are 15 residues in the CDR3. Trimming took off 4 bases at V and 1 base at J, with 14 bases between the two ends. Per germline, CDR1 SGHVS and CDR2 FQNEAQ.

This clonotype was observed a few times. J is TRBJ1-2 and V is TRBV29-1; D not resolved. Germline CDR1 is SQVTM and CDR2 is ANQGSEA. This CDR3 is built from 11 residues. With 5 bases removed from V and 8 bases from J, the gap between germline ends came to 12 bases. The CDR3 nucleotides read TGCAGCGTTAACCTGGTCTGGGGCTACACCTTC. This encodes CSVNLVWGYTF.

Notes on this clonotype: Germline is not matched at one junction end, which may reflect a read error. J is TRBJ2-3 and V is TRBV2, with 8 bases aligning to TRBD1. The CDR3 consists of 18 residues. The V gene's germline CDR1 is SNHLY and CDR2 FYNNEI. CDR3 bases: TGTACCAGCAGTTTAGTTATTCCCAGGGGGCAAGGCACAGATACGCAGTATTTT. Translating gives CTSSLVIPRGQGTDTQYF.

This chain links TRBV7-9 with TRBJ1-3; D is possibly TRBD1 (5 bases). Germline V lookup: CDR1 SEHNR, CDR2 FQNEAQ (reference sequence). The CDR3 runs 17 residues. V was cut by 2 bases and J by 1 base, with 15 bases left in between. Written as DNA, the CDR3 is TGTGCCAGCAGCTTATTATCAGGGACGGGTTCTGGAAACACCATATATTTT. Amino acid sequence: CASSLLSGTGSGNTIYF.

In this sample, this clonotype turned up a few times. The CDR3 loop is CSAPLPSGTTDTQYF. CDR3 in DNA: TGCAGTGCTCCCCTTCCTAGCGGGACCACAGATACGCAGTATTTT. The gene calls are TRBV20-1 and TRBJ2-3, with TRBD2 identical over 9 bases. The CDR3 extends over 15 amino acids. The V gene's germline CDR1 is DFQATT and CDR2 SNEGSKA (reference sequence). The ends lost 5 bases at V and 2 bases at J; junction bases unmatched: 8.

This clonotype was observed many times. The gene calls are TRBV7-8 and TRBJ2-6; D ambiguous. This CDR3 has 14 residues. Trimming cost V 5 bases and J 2 bases, with 7 bases left between them. The V gene's germline CDR1 is SGHVS and CDR2 FQNEAQ. In nucleotides, the CDR3 is TGTGCCAGCAGCCACCTCCCTGGGGCCAACGTCCTGACTTTC. Its translation: CASSHLPGANVLTF.

This clonotype was recorded a few times. The chain employs TRBV5-1 and TRBJ2-1; 12 nucleotides match TRBD2. With V trimmed by 4 bases and J by 4 bases, 6 bases remained unmatched. The germline gives CDR1 SGHRS, CDR2 YFSETQ. The length of the CDR3 is 16 residues. CDR3 DNA: TGCGCCAGCAGCCCGGAACTAGCGGGGGGTTACAATGAGCAGTTCTTC. Its protein product is CASSPELAGGYNEQFF.